Below are 23 T cell receptor beta chains sequenced from a single sample in a study of identical twins. TCRdb re-derived calls from the 5' RACE reads in MiXCR, one entry per CDR3 protein. The sample has around 530,000 distinct CDR3 sequences, over 12% seen once. These data are also associated with another study on yellow fever vaccine responses in identical twins.

Sample: CD4+ T cells sorted from blood. These receptors all stem from a woman aged 18 to 35 in good health.

In its sample, this clonotype was seen many times. The V call is TRBV12-3 or TRBV12-4, the J call TRBJ2-1, with 9 bases lining up with TRBD2. This CDR3 has 14 residues. V trimming: 8 bases; J trimming: 4 bases; junction bases outside the gene matches: 6. The CDR3 is CASRPSGAYNEQFF. CDR3 in DNA: TGTGCCAGCCGCCCTAGCGGGGCTTACAATGAGCAGTTCTTC.

This clonotype turned up a few times. The CDR3 DNA reads as TGTGCCAGCAGTTCCAGGATGAACACTGAAGCTTTCTTT. Amino acids: CASSSRMNTEAFF. The chain has TRBV27 and TRBJ1-1; D gene unclear. Germline V gives CDR1 MNHEY, CDR2 SMNVEV (reference sequence). This CDR3 spans 13 amino acids. The V end lost 4 bases, the J end lost 0 bases, and 6 bases lay between the germline ends.

CDR3 DNA: TGTGCCAGCAGCCCCCGGACTAGCGGGGGGACCTACAATGAGCAGTTCTTC. The encoded protein is CASSPRTSGGTYNEQFF. The chain joins TRBV11-2 to TRBJ2-1, with TRBD2 matching 14 bases. The CDR3 has 17 amino acids. V dropped 5 bases and J dropped 2; count of bases not matched to a gene: 5. Germline V gives CDR1 SGHAT, CDR2 FQNNGV.

This clonotype has only a few counts. J is TRBJ2-2 and V is TRBV5-1, with TRBD1 matching 7 bases. Trimming took 0 bases from V and 0 from J; bases not matched to a gene: 2. CDR1 and CDR2 from the germline V gene are SGHRS and YFSETQ. The CDR3 sequence is 16 residues long. Written as DNA, the CDR3 is TGCGCCAGCAGCTTGGAGACAGGGACGAACACCGGGGAGCTGTTTTTT. This encodes CASSLETGTNTGELFF.

V usage is TRBV5-1 and J usage is TRBJ2-2; TRBD2 aligns across 9 bases. The CDR3 covers 15 residues. Germline V gives CDR1 SGHRS, CDR2 YFSETQ. The trim removed 3 bases at V and 1 base at J, leaving 1 base unmatched. The CDR3 region is CASSSAGGNTGELFF. CDR3 sequence (DNA): TGCGCCAGCAGCTCAGCGGGGGGGAACACCGGGGAGCTGTTTTTT.

This clonotype was picked up a small number of times. The chain has TRBV15 and TRBJ2-1, with 12 bases fitting TRBD2. The germline CDR1 and CDR2 sequences are LNHNV and YYDKDF (reference sequence). The V gene end was trimmed by 3 bases and the J gene end by 8 bases; junction bases not matched to a gene: 8. The CDR3 totals 16 residues. The CDR3 sequence is CATSSSGLAGLDEQFF. In nucleotides, the CDR3 is TGTGCCACCAGCAGCTCTGGACTAGCGGGACTTGATGAGCAGTTCTTC.

This clonotype was seen ten or more times. The genes are TRBV10-3 and TRBJ1-1; 7 nucleotides match TRBD1. From germline, CDR1 is ENHRY and CDR2 SYGVKD. The ends lost 6 bases at V and 1 base at J; junction bases unmatched: 11. The CDR3 totals 16 residues. Here the CDR3 reads CAIRAPGGDRNTEAFF. CDR3 in DNA: TGTGCCATCAGAGCCCCGGGGGGGGACAGGAACACTGAAGCTTTCTTT.

Remarks on this clonotype: A junction end diverges from the germline sequence, so it may reflect a read error. V and J are TRBV13 and TRBJ2-2; tentative D call: TRBD1 (6 bases). The germline V gene encodes CDR1 PRHDT and CDR2 FYEKMQ (reference sequence). This CDR3 is built from 18 residues. DNA for the CDR3: TGTGCCATCAGCATAGTTCGGACAGCAAATTCGAACACCGGGGAGCTGTTTTTT. Protein product: CAISIVRTANSNTGELFF.

This clonotype occurred a few times. The J gene is TRBJ2-1, the V gene TRBV24-1; 12 positions match TRBD1. Germline values: CDR1 KGHDR, CDR2 SFDVKD. The CDR3 contains 16 residues. With 6 bases clipped from V and 6 bases from J, the junction kept 8 bases outside the gene matches. The CDR3 protein is CATSPTGTGGLNEQFF. The CDR3 nucleotides are TGTGCCACCAGTCCCACCGGGACAGGGGGCCTCAATGAGCAGTTCTTC.

This clonotype occurred a few times. The chain couples TRBV5-1 to TRBJ1-1; maybe TRBD1 (6 bases). V was clipped by 2 bases and J by 1 base, with 15 bases between them. This CDR3 region has 16 residues. The germline V gene encodes CDR1 SGHRS and CDR2 YFSETQ. CDR3: CASSLRIQGTNTEAFF. The CDR3 region has the DNA TGCGCCAGCAGCTTAAGGATACAGGGAACGAACACTGAAGCTTTCTTT.

There are a few counts of this clonotype. This chain links TRBV7-9 with TRBJ2-7, with 7 bases fitting TRBD1. The CDR3 has 16 amino acids. The V gene end was trimmed by 5 bases and the J gene end by 4 bases; junction bases not matched to a gene: 14. CDR1 and CDR2 from the germline V gene are SEHNR and FQNEAQ (reference sequence). CDR3 bases: TGTGCCAGCAGCCAACGAAATCCGGGACAGTTGTACGAGCAGTACTTC. As protein: CASSQRNPGQLYEQYF.

The CDR3 DNA follows: TGTGCCAGCAGCTTAGCTGGCAGTGGCGGGGAGCTGTTTTTT. This translates into CASSLAGSGGELFF. The rearrangement uses TRBV7-8 and TRBJ2-2; D gene unclear. V lost 0 bases to trimming and J lost 7 bases, with 9 bases between them. The V gene's germline CDR1 is SGHVS and CDR2 FQNEAQ. The CDR3 runs to 14 residues.

The genes are TRBV20-1 and TRBJ2-1; either TRBD1 or TRBD2 may supply D (6 bases each). This CDR3 contains 14 residues. Trimming took off 0 bases at V and 8 bases at J, with 14 bases between the two ends. The V gene's germline CDR1 is DFQATT and CDR2 SNEGSKA (reference sequence). The DNA of the CDR3 is TGCAGTGCTAGAGATCGAGGGGGGTGGGATGAGCAGTTCTTC. Protein sequence: CSARDRGGWDEQFF.

The V gene is TRBV7-3, the J gene TRBJ2-7; 7 nucleotides match TRBD2. CDR3 length: 15 amino acids. Germline trimming cut 3 bases from V and 4 bases from J; bases unmatched to any gene: 9. Per germline, CDR1 SGHTA and CDR2 FQGTGA. Here the CDR3 reads CASSFAAGVGYEQYF. CDR3 bases: TGTGCCAGCAGCTTCGCCGCGGGAGTAGGGTACGAGCAGTACTTC.

This clonotype was observed a handful of times. V and J are TRBV3-1 and TRBJ2-7; 8 nucleotides match TRBD1. CDR1 is LGHDT, CDR2 YNNKEL, per germline (reference sequence). V shed 1 base, J shed 6 bases, and the junction held 5 bases outside the gene matches. The CDR3 is 14 residues long. The CDR3 loop is CASSQVGQGSEQYV. Written as DNA, the CDR3 is TGTGCCAGCAGCCAAGTTGGACAGGGATCCGAGCAGTACGTC.

The chain has TRBV24-1 and TRBJ2-1; 9 positions match TRBD1. Germline V gene lookup returns CDR1 KGHDR and CDR2 SFDVKD. The CDR3 is 14 residues long. Germline trimming cut 8 bases from V and 2 bases from J; bases unmatched to any gene: 3. The CDR3 DNA sequence: TGTGCCACCACCGGGACAGGGACCTACAATGAGCAGTTCTTC. It specifies CATTGTGTYNEQFF.

The V gene is TRBV12-3 or TRBV12-4, the J gene TRBJ2-3; tentatively, D is TRBD1 (6 bases). The CDR3 consists of 15 residues. Trimming removed 4 bases at V and 1 base at J, with 12 bases between. The CDR3 region is CASSWDTLRTDTQYF. Here the CDR3 DNA reads TGTGCCAGCAGTTGGGACACCCTCCGCACAGATACGCAGTATTTT.

This chain joins TRBV5-1 and TRBJ2-7; 8 bases align to TRBD1. In germline, CDR1 is SGHRS, CDR2 YFSETQ. V gave up 6 bases and J gave up 0 bases; unmatched junction bases: 8. The CDR3 loop spans 15 amino acids. The CDR3 DNA reads as TGCGCCAGCAACTCAGGGGGCGCCCCCTCCTACGAGCAGTACTTC. Encoded protein: CASNSGGAPSYEQYF. The variable domain in full, completed from reference TRBV5-1 and TRBJ2-7, reads KAGVTQTPRYLIKTRGQQVTLSCSPISGHRSVSWYQQTPGQGLQFLFEYFSETQRNKGNFPGRFSGRQFSNSRSEMNVSTLELGDSALYLCASNSGGAPSYEQYFGPGTRLTVT.

There are a few counts of this clonotype. The chain recombines TRBV12-3 or TRBV12-4 with TRBJ2-1; D gene uncertain. Trimming removed 6 bases from V and 9 bases from J, with 18 bases in between. The CDR3 has 14 residues. CDR3 loop: CASSQSLIRGEQFF. In DNA, the CDR3 is TGTGCCAGCAGCCAGAGCCTGATTCGTGGTGAGCAGTTCTTC.

V is TRBV4-1 and J is TRBJ2-7, with 9 bases lining up with TRBD1. Germline lookup yields CDR1 MGHRA and CDR2 YSYEKL. The CDR3 loop spans 14 amino acids. The J segment lost 2 bases and the V segment lost 4 bases, leaving 3 bases of the junction unmatched. The CDR3 loop is CASSLGTGTYEQYV. The DNA for the CDR3 is TGCGCCAGCAGCCTGGGGACAGGGACCTACGAGCAGTACGTC.

A few counts support this clonotype. The chain recombines TRBV6-1 with TRBJ2-3; no clear D gene. V lost 2 bases and J 4 bases, leaving 10 bases between the germline ends. Germline loops: CDR1 MNHNS, CDR2 SASEGT. This CDR3 comprises 14 residues. CDR3 sequence (DNA): TGTGCCAGCAGTGAACTTCTCCGTCCAGATACGCAGTATTTT. This codes for CASSELLRPDTQYF.

The V and J genes are TRBV7-2 and TRBJ2-3, with TRBD2 matching over 8 bases. Trimming took 5 bases from V and 11 from J; bases not matched to a gene: 12. Per the germline V gene, CDR1 is SGHTA and CDR2 is FQGNSA. The CDR3 is made up of 14 amino acids. The CDR3 spells CASSPGNSGTLQYF. The DNA for the CDR3 is TGTGCCAGCAGCCCGGGGAATAGCGGGACCCTGCAGTATTTT.

This sequence joins TRBV20-1 and TRBJ2-3; unclear D gene. In germline, CDR1 is DFQATT, CDR2 SNEGSKA (reference sequence). Trimming removed 3 bases at V and 1 base at J, with 14 bases between. The CDR3 is 15 amino acids. The CDR3 nucleotides read TGCAGTGCTAGCGATCCTATCCGAGGCACAGATACGCAGTATTTT. Translating gives CSASDPIRGTDTQYF.